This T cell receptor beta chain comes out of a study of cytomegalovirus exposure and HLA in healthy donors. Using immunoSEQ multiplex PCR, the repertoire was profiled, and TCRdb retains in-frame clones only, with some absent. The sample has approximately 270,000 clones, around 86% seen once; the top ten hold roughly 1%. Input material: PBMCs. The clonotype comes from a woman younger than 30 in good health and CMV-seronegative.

CDR3 sequence (DNA): TGCGCCAGTGGGACAGGGGGGAATAATGAAAAACTGTTTTTT. Translation: CASGTGGNNEKLFF. The chain has TRBV5-1 and TRBJ1-4; 11 nucleotides line up with TRBD1. V lost 8 bases, J lost 4 bases, and 4 bases stayed unmatched. The CDR3 sequence is 14 residues long. Germline V gene lookup returns CDR1 SGHRS and CDR2 YFSETQ.